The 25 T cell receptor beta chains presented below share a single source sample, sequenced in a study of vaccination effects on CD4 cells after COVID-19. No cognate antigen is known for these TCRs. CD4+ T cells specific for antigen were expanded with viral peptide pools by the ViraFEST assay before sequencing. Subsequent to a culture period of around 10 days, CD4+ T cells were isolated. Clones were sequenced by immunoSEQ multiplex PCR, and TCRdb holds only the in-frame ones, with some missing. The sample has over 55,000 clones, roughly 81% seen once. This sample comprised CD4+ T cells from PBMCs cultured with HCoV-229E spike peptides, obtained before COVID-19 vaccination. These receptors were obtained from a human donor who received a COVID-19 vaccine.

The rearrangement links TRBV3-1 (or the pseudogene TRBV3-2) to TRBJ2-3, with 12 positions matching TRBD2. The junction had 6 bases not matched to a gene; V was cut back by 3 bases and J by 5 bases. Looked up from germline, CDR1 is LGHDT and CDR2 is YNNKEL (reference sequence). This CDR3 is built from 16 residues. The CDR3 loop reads CASSQGLAGLGDTQYF. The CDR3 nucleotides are TGTGCCAGCAGCCAGGGACTAGCGGGCTTAGGAGATACGCAGTATTTT.

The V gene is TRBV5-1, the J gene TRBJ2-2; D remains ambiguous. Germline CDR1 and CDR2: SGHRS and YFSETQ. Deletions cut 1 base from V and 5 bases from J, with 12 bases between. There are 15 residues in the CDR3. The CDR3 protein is CASSLLAFETGELFF. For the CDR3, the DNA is TGCGCCAGCAGCTTGCTCGCCTTTGAGACCGGGGAGCTGTTTTTT. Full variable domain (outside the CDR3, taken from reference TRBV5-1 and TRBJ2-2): KAGVTQTPRYLIKTRGQQVTLSCSPISGHRSVSWYQQTPGQGLQFLFEYFSETQRNKGNFPGRFSGRQFSNSRSEMNVSTLELGDSALYLCASSLLAFETGELFFGEGSRLTVL.

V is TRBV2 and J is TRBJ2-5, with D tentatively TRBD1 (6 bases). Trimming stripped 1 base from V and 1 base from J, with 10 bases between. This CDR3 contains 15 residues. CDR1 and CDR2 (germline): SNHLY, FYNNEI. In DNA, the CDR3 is TGTGCCAGCAGTGAAGACAGGGTCAGCCAAGAGACCCAGTACTTC. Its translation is CASSEDRVSQETQYF.

CDR3 DNA: TGCGCCAGCAGCTTGGACGGGAGCTTAGTAGGGCAGCCCCAGCATTTT. It translates to CASSLDGSLVGQPQHF. The chain recombines TRBV5-1 with TRBJ1-5; D gene ambiguous. CDR1 and CDR2 from the germline V gene are SGHRS and YFSETQ. This CDR3 comprises 16 residues. V dropped 0 bases and J dropped 7 bases, with 17 bases sitting between them.

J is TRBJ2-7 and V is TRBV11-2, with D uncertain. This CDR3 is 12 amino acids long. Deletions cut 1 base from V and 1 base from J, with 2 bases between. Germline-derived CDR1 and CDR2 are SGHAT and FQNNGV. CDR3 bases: TGTGCCAGCAGCTTAGGGTCCTACGAGCAGTACGTC. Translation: CASSLGSYEQYV.

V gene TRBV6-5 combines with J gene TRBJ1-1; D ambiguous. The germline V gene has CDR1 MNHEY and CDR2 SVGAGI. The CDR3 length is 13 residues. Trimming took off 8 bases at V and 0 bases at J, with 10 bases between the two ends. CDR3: CASGRTLNTEAFF. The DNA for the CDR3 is TGTGCCAGCGGGCGGACGCTGAACACTGAAGCTTTCTTT.

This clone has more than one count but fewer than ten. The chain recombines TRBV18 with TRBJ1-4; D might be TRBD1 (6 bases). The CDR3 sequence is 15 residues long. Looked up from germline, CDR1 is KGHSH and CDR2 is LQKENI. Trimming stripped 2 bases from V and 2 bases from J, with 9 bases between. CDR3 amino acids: CASSPRTDTNEKLFF. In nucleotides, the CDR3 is TGTGCCAGCTCACCAAGGACAGATACTAATGAAAAACTGTTTTTT.

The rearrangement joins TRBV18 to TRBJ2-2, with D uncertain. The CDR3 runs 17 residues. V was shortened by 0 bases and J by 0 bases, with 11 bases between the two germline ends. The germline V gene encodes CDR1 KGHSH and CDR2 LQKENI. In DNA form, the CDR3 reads TGTGCCAGCTCACCACCGGCCGGATCCGCGAACACCGGGGAGCTGTTTTTT. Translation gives CASSPPAGSANTGELFF.

In DNA, the CDR3 is TGTGCCAGCACCCGACAGGGAATCCTCTCTGGGGCCAACGTCCTGACTTTC. Its translation is CASTRQGILSGANVLTF. The chain employs TRBV21-1 and TRBJ2-6; TRBD1 reflects the table's D call only, with no check against the DNA. TRBV21-1 is a documented pseudogene. The CDR3 has 17 residues.

The CDR3: CASSPTGGRNEQYV. The CDR3 DNA follows: TGCGCCAGCAGCCCAACGGGGGGTAGGAACGAGCAGTACGTC. The chain links TRBV5-1 to TRBJ2-7; 7 nucleotides line up with TRBD2. The CDR3 has 14 amino acids. V was clipped by 4 bases and J by 5 bases; unmatched bases: 9. The V gene's germline CDR1 is SGHRS and CDR2 YFSETQ.

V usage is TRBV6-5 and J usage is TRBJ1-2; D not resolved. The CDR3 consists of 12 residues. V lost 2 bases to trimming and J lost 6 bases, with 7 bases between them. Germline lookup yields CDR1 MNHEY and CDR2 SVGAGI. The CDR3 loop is CASSYLGNGYTF. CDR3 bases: TGTGCCAGCAGTTACCTGGGGAATGGCTACACCTTC.

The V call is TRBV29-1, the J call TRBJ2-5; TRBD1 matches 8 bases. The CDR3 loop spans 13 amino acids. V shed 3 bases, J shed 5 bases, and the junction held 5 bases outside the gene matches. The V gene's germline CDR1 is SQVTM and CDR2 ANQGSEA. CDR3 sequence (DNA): TGCAGCGTTGACCAGGGGGCCCTCGAGACCCAGTACTTC. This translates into CSVDQGALETQYF.

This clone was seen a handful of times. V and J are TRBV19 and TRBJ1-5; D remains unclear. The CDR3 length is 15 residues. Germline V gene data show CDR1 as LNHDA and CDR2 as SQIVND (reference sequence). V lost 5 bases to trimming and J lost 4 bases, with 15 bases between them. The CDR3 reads CASSSGKSRNQPQHF. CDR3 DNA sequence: TGTGCCAGTAGTTCTGGAAAGAGTAGGAATCAGCCCCAGCATTTT. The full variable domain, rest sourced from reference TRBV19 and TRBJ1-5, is DGGITQSPKYLFRKEGQNVTLSCEQNLNHDAMYWYRQDPGQGLRLIYYSQIVNDFQKGDIAEGYSVSREKKESFPLTVTSAQKNPTAFYLCASSSGKSRNQPQHFGDGTRLSIL.

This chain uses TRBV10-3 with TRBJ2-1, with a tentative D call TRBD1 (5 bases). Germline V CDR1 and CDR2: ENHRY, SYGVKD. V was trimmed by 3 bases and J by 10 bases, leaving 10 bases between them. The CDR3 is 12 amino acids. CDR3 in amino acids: CAISDRVEEQFF. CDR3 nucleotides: TGTGCCATCAGTGACAGGGTTGAGGAGCAGTTCTTC.

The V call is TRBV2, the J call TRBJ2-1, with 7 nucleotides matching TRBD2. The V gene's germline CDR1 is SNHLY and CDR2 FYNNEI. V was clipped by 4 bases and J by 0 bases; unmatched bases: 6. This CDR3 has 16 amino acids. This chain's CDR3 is CASSGGGAISYNEQFF. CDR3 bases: TGTGCCAGCAGTGGCGGGGGAGCCATCTCCTACAATGAGCAGTTCTTC. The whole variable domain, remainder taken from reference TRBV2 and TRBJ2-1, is EPEVTQTPSHQVTQMGQEVILRCVPISNHLYFYWYRQILGQKVEFLVSFYNNEISEKSEIFDDQFSVERPDGSNFTLKIRSTKLEDSAMYFCASSGGGAISYNEQFFGPGTRLTVL.

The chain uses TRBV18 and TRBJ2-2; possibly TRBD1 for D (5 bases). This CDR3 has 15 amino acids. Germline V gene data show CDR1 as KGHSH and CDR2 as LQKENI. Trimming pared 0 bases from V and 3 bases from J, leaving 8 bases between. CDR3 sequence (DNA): TGTGCCAGCTCACCACCTGTAGGGGACACCGGGGAGCTGTTTTTT. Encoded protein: CASSPPVGDTGELFF. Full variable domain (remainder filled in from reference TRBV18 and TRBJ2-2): NAGVMQNPRHLVRRRGQEARLRCSPMKGHSHVYWYRQLPEEGLKFMVYLQKENIIDESGMPKERFSAEFPKEGPSILRIQQVVRGDSAAYFCASSPPVGDTGELFFGEGSRLTVL.

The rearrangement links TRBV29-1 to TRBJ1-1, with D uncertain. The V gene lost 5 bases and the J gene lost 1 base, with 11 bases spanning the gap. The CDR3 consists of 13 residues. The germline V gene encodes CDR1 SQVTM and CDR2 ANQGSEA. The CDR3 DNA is TGCAGCGTTAACGGCAGACGGAACACTGAAGCTTTCTTT. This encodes CSVNGRRNTEAFF.

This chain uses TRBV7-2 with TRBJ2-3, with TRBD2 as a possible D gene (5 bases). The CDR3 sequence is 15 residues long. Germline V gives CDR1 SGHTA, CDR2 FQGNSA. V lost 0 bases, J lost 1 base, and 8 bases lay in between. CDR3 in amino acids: CASSLAVGGTDTQYF. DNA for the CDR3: TGTGCCAGCAGCTTAGCCGTCGGGGGCACAGATACGCAGTATTTT.

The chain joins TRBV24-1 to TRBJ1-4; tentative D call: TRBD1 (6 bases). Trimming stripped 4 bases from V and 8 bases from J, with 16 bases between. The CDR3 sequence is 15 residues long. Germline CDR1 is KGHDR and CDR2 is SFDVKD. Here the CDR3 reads CATSDRQAGYEKLFF. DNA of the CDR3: TGTGCCACCAGTGACCGACAGGCGGGGTACGAAAAACTGTTTTTT.

CDR3 nucleotide sequence: TGTGCCAGCAGGCAAGTGCGCCTTGACCGCGGACAGGTCAGAAACTATGGCTACACCTTC. Translating it yields CASRQVRLDRGQVRNYGYTF. This chain joins TRBV5-5 and TRBJ1-2, with 7 bases fitting TRBD1. Trimming cost V 5 bases and J 2 bases; bases outside gene matches: 24. The CDR3 consists of 20 residues. The germline V gene has CDR1 SGHKS and CDR2 YYEKEE (reference sequence).

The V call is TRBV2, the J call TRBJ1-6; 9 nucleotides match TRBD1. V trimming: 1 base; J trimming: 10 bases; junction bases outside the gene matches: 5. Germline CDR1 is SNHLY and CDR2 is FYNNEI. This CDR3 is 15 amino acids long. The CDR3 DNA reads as TGTGCCAGCAGTGAAGAGACAGGGGGACGGTCACCCCTCCACTTT. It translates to CASSEETGGRSPLHF.

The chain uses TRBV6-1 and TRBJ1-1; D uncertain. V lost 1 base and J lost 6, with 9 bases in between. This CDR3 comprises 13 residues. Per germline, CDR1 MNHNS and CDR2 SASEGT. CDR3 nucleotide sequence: TGTGCCAGCAGTGAAGTAGTCTGGCCTGAAGCTTTCTTT. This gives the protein CASSEVVWPEAFF.

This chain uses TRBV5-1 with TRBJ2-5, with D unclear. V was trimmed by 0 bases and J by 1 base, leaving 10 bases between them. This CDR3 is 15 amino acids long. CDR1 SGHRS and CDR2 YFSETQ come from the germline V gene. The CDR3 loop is CASSLASGSQETQYF. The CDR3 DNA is TGCGCCAGCAGCTTGGCCTCAGGTTCCCAAGAGACCCAGTACTTC.

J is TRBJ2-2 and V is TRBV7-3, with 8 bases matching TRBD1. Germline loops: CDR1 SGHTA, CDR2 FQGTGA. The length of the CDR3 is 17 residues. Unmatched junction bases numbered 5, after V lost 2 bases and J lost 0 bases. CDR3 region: CASSLWTGPANTGELFF. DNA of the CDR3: TGTGCCAGCAGCTTATGGACAGGGCCGGCGAACACCGGGGAGCTGTTTTTT.

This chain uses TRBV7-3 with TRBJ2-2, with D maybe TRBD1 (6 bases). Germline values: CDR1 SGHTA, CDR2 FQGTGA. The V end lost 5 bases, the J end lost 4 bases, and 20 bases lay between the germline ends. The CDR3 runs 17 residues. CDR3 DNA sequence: TGTGCCAGCAGCCCTAGGGGGTGGCAGGGGAGCACCGGGGAGCTGTTTTTT. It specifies CASSPRGWQGSTGELFF.